This T cell receptor (beta chain) was identified during a study of OX40 agonist ivuxolimab in advanced cancers. Study conclusions and caveats: In the 0.1-3.0 mg/kg groups, partial responders showed among the lowest expansion.

TCRdb's copy holds only in-frame clones and misses some; the assay was immunoSEQ multiplex PCR. The profile shows about 43,000 clones, approximately 90% of them singletons. CDR3 length: 15 amino acids. Per germline, CDR1 MNHEY and CDR2 SVGAGI. V shed 6 bases, J shed 0 bases, and the junction held 5 bases outside the gene matches. This clone was counted once. Its antigen is still unknown. J is TRBJ2-1 and V is TRBV6-5; TRBD2 aligns across 7 bases. The source was CD4+ or CD8+ T cells sorted from blood, collected in a trial of the OX40 agonist ivuxolimab. The receptor was isolated from an adult with an advanced solid tumor such as melanoma, head and neck, liver or kidney cancer. This chain's CDR3 is CASRGDYGSYNEQFF. CDR3 sequence (DNA): TGTGCCAGCAGGGGGGACTACGGCTCCTACAATGAGCAGTTCTTC.